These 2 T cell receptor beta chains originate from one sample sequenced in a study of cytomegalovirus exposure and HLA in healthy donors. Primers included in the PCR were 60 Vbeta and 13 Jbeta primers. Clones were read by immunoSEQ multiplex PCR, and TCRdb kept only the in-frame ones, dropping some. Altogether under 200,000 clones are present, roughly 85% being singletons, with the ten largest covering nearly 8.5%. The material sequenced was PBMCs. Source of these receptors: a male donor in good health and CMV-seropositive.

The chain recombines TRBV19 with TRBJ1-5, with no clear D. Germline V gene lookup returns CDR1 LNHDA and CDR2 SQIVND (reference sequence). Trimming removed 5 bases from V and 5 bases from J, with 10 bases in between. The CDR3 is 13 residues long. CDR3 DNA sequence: TGTGCCAGTAGTCTCTTTGTTGATCAGCCCCAGCATTTT. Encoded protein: CASSLFVDQPQHF. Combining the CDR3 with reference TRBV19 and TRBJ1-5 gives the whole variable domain DGGITQSPKYLFRKEGQNVTLSCEQNLNHDAMYWYRQDPGQGLRLIYYSQIVNDFQKGDIAEGYSVSREKKESFPLTVTSAQKNPTAFYLCASSLFVDQPQHFGDGTRLSIL.

CDR3 loop: CASSQGQGPTEAFF. The CDR3 bases are TGCGCCAGCAGCCAAGGACAGGGGCCCACTGAAGCTTTCTTT. The V and J genes are TRBV4-1 and TRBJ1-1; TRBD1 agrees at 8 bases. The length of the CDR3 is 14 residues. CDR1 and CDR2 from the germline V gene are MGHRA and YSYEKL. V gave up 1 base and J gave up 4 bases; unmatched junction bases: 2.